The 17 T cell receptor beta chains given below trace back to one sample, sequenced in a study of OX40 agonist ivuxolimab in advanced cancers. TCRdb's copy holds only in-frame clones and misses some; the assay was immunoSEQ multiplex PCR. In the table there are about 78,000 clones, roughly 91% of which are singletons. The material sequenced was CD4+ or CD8+ T cells sorted from blood, taken in a trial of the OX40 agonist ivuxolimab. The receptors here all came from an adult with an advanced solid tumor such as melanoma, head and neck, liver or kidney cancer.

This chain joins TRBV18 and TRBJ2-3; TRBD2 matches at 13 bases. From germline, CDR1 is KGHSH and CDR2 LQKENI. This CDR3 spans 17 amino acids. J was trimmed by 2 bases and V by 0 bases; bases with no gene match: 2. The CDR3 loop is CASSPPTSGRPTDTQYF. The CDR3, as DNA: TGTGCCAGCTCACCACCGACTAGCGGGAGGCCCACAGATACGCAGTATTTT.

This sequence joins TRBV5-1 and TRBJ1-1, with 7 bases identical to TRBD1. The V segment lost 0 bases and the J segment 6 bases; nucleotides outside the gene matches: 8. The V gene's germline CDR1 is SGHRS and CDR2 YFSETQ. There are 15 residues in the CDR3. CDR3: CASSLGGGGPPEAFF. The CDR3, as DNA: TGCGCCAGCAGCTTGGGGGGAGGGGGCCCCCCTGAAGCTTTCTTT.

V gene TRBV6-4 combines with J gene TRBJ2-2; tentatively, D is TRBD2 (6 bases). Germline CDR1 and CDR2: MRHNA and SNTAGT. The CDR3 length is 18 residues. V dropped 9 bases and J dropped 3 bases, with 26 bases sitting between them. DNA for the CDR3: TGTGCCAGAAAGCCACCTTCGGCTAGCGCAAAATACACCGGGGAGCTGTTTTTT. It translates to CARKPPSASAKYTGELFF.

The rearrangement joins TRBV19 to TRBJ2-7; possible D gene TRBD2, 5 bases. Germline V gene sequence: CDR1 LNHDA, CDR2 SQIVND (reference sequence). V gave up 3 bases and J gave up 1 base, with 16 bases separating them. The CDR3 contains 16 residues. The CDR3 DNA reads TGTGCCAGTAGTATCGATGGAGGCGGATATTCCTACGAGCAGTACTTC. The encoded protein is CASSIDGGGYSYEQYF. Full variable domain (rest looked up from reference TRBV19 and TRBJ2-7): DGGITQSPKYLFRKEGQNVTLSCEQNLNHDAMYWYRQDPGQGLRLIYYSQIVNDFQKGDIAEGYSVSREKKESFPLTVTSAQKNPTAFYLCASSIDGGGYSYEQYFGPGTRLTVT.

The chain couples TRBV5-1 to TRBJ1-3; D unclear. Trimming stripped 0 bases from V and 4 bases from J, with 8 bases between. Germline-derived CDR1 and CDR2 are SGHRS and YFSETQ. CDR3 size: 14 residues. This chain's CDR3 is CASSLGAGGNTIYF. CDR3 in DNA: TGCGCCAGCAGCTTGGGGGCAGGAGGAAACACCATATATTTT.

V usage is TRBV6-5 and J usage is TRBJ2-2; 15 nucleotides agree with TRBD2. V gave up 7 bases and J gave up 7 bases; unmatched junction bases: 4. The germline V gene has CDR1 MNHEY and CDR2 SVGAGI. The CDR3 sequence is 15 residues long. The DNA for the CDR3 is TGTGCCAGCAACGGACTAGCGGGAGGGATCGGGGAGCTGTTTTTT. Translation gives CASNGLAGGIGELFF.

This clone came up once. The V call is TRBV11-2, the J call TRBJ1-1; the D is unclear. Trimming took 2 bases from V and 5 from J, leaving 6 bases between them. Germline V CDR1 and CDR2: SGHAT, FQNNGV. The CDR3 totals 12 residues. CDR3 nucleotide sequence: TGTGCCAGCAGCTTATCTTTGACTGAAGCTTTCTTT. Translating it yields CASSLSLTEAFF.

The chain has TRBV18 and TRBJ2-3; 13 nucleotides agree with TRBD2. Germline assignment: CDR1 KGHSH and CDR2 LQKENI. The ends lost 2 bases at V and 4 bases at J; junction bases unmatched: 6. CDR3 length equals 17 residues. CDR3 nucleotides: TGTGCCAGCTCACCAGGACTAGCGGGAGTGGGGGCAGATACGCAGTATTTT. Translated: CASSPGLAGVGADTQYF.

The rearrangement uses TRBV5-1 and TRBJ2-1; D not certain. The ends were cut back, 3 bases at V and 0 bases at J, with 13 bases in the middle. The CDR3 spans 16 residues. Germline V gene sequence: CDR1 SGHRS, CDR2 YFSETQ. The CDR3 nucleotides are TGCGCCAGCAGCTCTCGACCGGCAGACTCCTACAATGAGCAGTTCTTC. Protein product: CASSSRPADSYNEQFF. Based on the CDR3 plus reference TRBV5-1 and TRBJ2-1, the full variable domain is KAGVTQTPRYLIKTRGQQVTLSCSPISGHRSVSWYQQTPGQGLQFLFEYFSETQRNKGNFPGRFSGRQFSNSRSEMNVSTLELGDSALYLCASSSRPADSYNEQFFGPGTRLTVL.

The chain is built from TRBV7-3 and TRBJ2-2; D not resolved. Trimming took 2 bases from V and 0 from J, leaving 7 bases between them. CDR3 length: 15 amino acids. Looked up from germline, CDR1 is SGHTA and CDR2 is FQGTGA. The CDR3 reads CASSLDFANTGELFF. In nucleotides, the CDR3 is TGTGCCAGCAGCTTAGACTTTGCGAACACCGGGGAGCTGTTTTTT.

This clone was picked up a small number of times. The genes are TRBV5-1 and TRBJ2-5, with a weak D call TRBD2 (6 bases). CDR3 length: 15 amino acids. Per the germline V gene, CDR1 is SGHRS and CDR2 is YFSETQ. Trimming cost V 2 bases and J 4 bases, with 15 bases left between them. CDR3 sequence reads: CASSFRSGGVETQYF. CDR3 in DNA: TGCGCCAGCAGCTTCCGGAGCGGAGGGGTAGAGACCCAGTACTTC.

The J gene is TRBJ1-2, the V gene TRBV5-4; 7 bases fit TRBD1. V trimming: 4 bases; J trimming: 5 bases; junction bases outside the gene matches: 5. CDR1 and CDR2 (germline): SGHNT, YYREEE (reference sequence). The CDR3 has 13 amino acids. The chain's CDR3 is CASSIDRDYGYTF. As DNA, the CDR3 is TGTGCCAGCAGCATTGACAGGGATTATGGCTACACCTTC.

This rearrangement joins TRBV10-1 to TRBJ2-7, with D unclear. V was shortened by 3 bases and J by 5 bases, with 11 bases between the two germline ends. CDR1 WNHNN and CDR2 SYGVQD come from the germline V gene (reference sequence). This CDR3 region has 13 residues. CDR3 loop: CASSDRGQDEQYF. DNA for the CDR3: TGCGCCAGCAGTGATCGAGGTCAGGACGAGCAGTACTTC.

The rearrangement uses TRBV5-5 and TRBJ2-7; D is ambiguous. The CDR3 contains 12 residues. Germline CDR1 is SGHKS and CDR2 is YYEKEE (reference sequence). The ends were cut back, 0 bases at V and 3 bases at J, with 4 bases in the middle. The CDR3 spells CASSLDFYEQYF. The CDR3 DNA is TGTGCCAGCAGCTTGGACTTCTACGAGCAGTACTTC.

This chain connects TRBV28 to TRBJ2-7; TRBD2 matches at 8 bases. The V gene end was trimmed by 6 bases and the J gene end by 5 bases; junction bases not matched to a gene: 9. This CDR3 region has 14 residues. Germline-derived CDR1 and CDR2 are MDHEN and SYDVKM. The CDR3 is CASSPGGAVDEQYF. Written as DNA, the CDR3 is TGTGCCAGCAGCCCCGGGGGGGCCGTCGACGAGCAGTACTTC.

V is TRBV19 and J is TRBJ1-5; TRBD1 aligns across 7 bases. This CDR3 is built from 19 residues. V shed 1 base and J 0 bases; nucleotides not matched to a gene: 12. Germline V gives CDR1 LNHDA, CDR2 SQIVND (reference sequence). CDR3 amino acids: CASSIVQPTGTYSNQPQHF. The CDR3 DNA reads TGTGCCAGTAGTATAGTACAGCCGACAGGGACCTATAGCAATCAGCCCCAGCATTTT.

The V gene is TRBV18, the J gene TRBJ1-1; D possibly corresponds to TRBD1 (6 bases). V gave up 2 bases and J gave up 7 bases, with 14 bases separating them. The CDR3 spans 14 residues. Germline lookup yields CDR1 KGHSH and CDR2 LQKENI. CDR3: CASSPSGTLLEAFF. CDR3 in DNA: TGTGCCAGCTCACCATCCGGGACACTCCTTGAAGCTTTCTTT.